Below, 12 T cell receptor beta chains from the same sample are listed, as sequenced in a study of vaccination effects on CD4 cells after COVID-19. ViraFEST used viral peptide pools to expand antigen-specific CD4+ T cells before sequencing. Following 10 days of culture, CD4+ T cells were isolated. As their vaccination, participants received two doses of either BNT162b2 or mRNA-1273. Produced via immunoSEQ multiplex PCR; TCRdb's table is partial and in-frame only. The sample contains 20,000 to 25,000 clones, more than 60% of which appear only once. No antigens are known for them. This specimen consisted of CD4+ T cells from PBMCs cultured with SARS-CoV-2 spike peptides, obtained after COVID-19 vaccination. The origin of the receptors is a human donor who received a COVID-19 vaccine.

V is TRBV6-5 and J is TRBJ1-4, with 8 bases aligning to TRBD1. The germline V gene has CDR1 MNHEY and CDR2 SVGAGI. The CDR3 length is 13 residues. With 10 bases clipped from V and 7 bases from J, the junction kept 8 bases outside the gene matches. The CDR3 here is CATKTGASEKLFF. CDR3 nucleotide sequence: TGTGCCACCAAGACAGGGGCCAGTGAAAAACTGTTTTTT.

The CDR3: CASSPTDYNSPLHF. CDR3 sequence (DNA): TGCGCCAGCAGTCCCACCGATTATAATTCACCCCTCCACTTT. The V and J genes are TRBV10-2 and TRBJ1-6; D not certain. Deletions cut 5 bases from V and 4 bases from J, with 9 bases between. The CDR3 runs to 14 residues. Germline CDR1 WSHSY, CDR2 SAAADI.

The chain has TRBV2 and TRBJ2-7, with D uncertain. V shed 8 bases and J shed 5 bases, with 16 bases lying between them. From germline, CDR1 is SNHLY and CDR2 FYNNEI. The CDR3 covers 13 residues. The CDR3 spells CASLRLFLNEQYF. CDR3 nucleotides: TGTGCCAGCCTCCGGCTTTTCCTCAACGAGCAGTACTTC.

The V gene is TRBV3-1 (or the pseudogene TRBV3-2), the J gene TRBJ2-2; 7 bases are a match to TRBD2. The V and J ends lost 4 bases and 1 base, in that order; junction bases with no gene match: 12. CDR1 LGHDT and CDR2 YNNKEL come from the germline V gene (reference sequence). The CDR3 contains 18 residues. The CDR3 DNA is TGTGCCAGCAGCCTGGGAGGGCTCAGCGGGGTGAACACCGGGGAGCTGTTTTTT. It is translated as CASSLGGLSGVNTGELFF.

V and J are TRBV29-1 and TRBJ1-2; D possibly corresponds to TRBD1 (6 bases). From germline, CDR1 is SQVTM and CDR2 ANQGSEA. Between the trimmed V and J ends, which lost 0 bases and 2 bases, there was a span of 13 bases. The CDR3 runs 15 residues. CDR3 amino acids: CSVEDRAGQNYGYTF. The CDR3 nucleotides are TGCAGCGTTGAAGATCGGGCGGGACAAAACTATGGCTACACCTTC.

By share, this clone counts as large. The V gene is TRBV5-1, the J gene TRBJ2-2; the D gene is possibly TRBD2 (5 bases). Germline loops: CDR1 SGHRS, CDR2 YFSETQ. V was shortened by 0 bases and J by 6 bases, with 24 bases between the two germline ends. This CDR3 comprises 19 residues. CDR3 bases: TGCGCCAGCAGCTTGGGTGGACTCGCCTTAAGTGGAGTAGCCGGGGAGCTGTTTTTT. Translating it yields CASSLGGLALSGVAGELFF.

The gene calls are TRBV29-1 and TRBJ1-2, with 10 bases lining up with TRBD1. With 4 bases clipped from V and 8 bases from J, the junction kept 4 bases outside the gene matches. The length of the CDR3 is 12 residues. CDR1 is SQVTM and CDR2 is ANQGSEA in the germline V gene. The CDR3 spells CSVGTGGYGYTF. The CDR3 DNA follows: TGCAGCGTTGGGACAGGGGGATACGGCTACACCTTC.

This clone was seen only a few times. V and J are TRBV12-3 or TRBV12-4 and TRBJ2-2; no firm D call. The CDR3 runs 12 residues. Between the trimmed V and J ends, which lost 5 bases and 8 bases, there was a span of 9 bases. The CDR3 nucleotides read TGTGCCAGCAGTCACCAGGTGGGGGAGCTGTTTTTT. It yields the protein CASSHQVGELFF.

The rearrangement links TRBV19 to TRBJ1-3, with D possibly matching TRBD1 (6 bases). The V end lost 10 bases, the J end lost 7 bases, and 14 bases lay between the germline ends. The CDR3 has 12 residues. Germline V CDR1 and CDR2: LNHDA, SQIVND (reference sequence). DNA of the CDR3: TGTGCCACCGGGACCCAGGGGAACACCATATATTTT. Residues: CATGTQGNTIYF.

This clone turned up a few times. DNA for the CDR3: TGTGCCAGCAGCTTCTTGAGGACAGGGGTGGGTGGTGAGCAGTTCTTC. Translated: CASSFLRTGVGGEQFF. The chain joins TRBV7-9 to TRBJ2-1; 9 bases agree with TRBD1. The germline gives CDR1 SEHNR, CDR2 FQNEAQ (reference sequence). This CDR3 spans 16 amino acids. With 3 bases clipped from V and 9 bases from J, the junction kept 12 bases outside the gene matches.

This clone was recorded a few times. This chain links TRBV2 with TRBJ2-1, with 8 nucleotides matching TRBD2. The CDR3 runs 16 residues. V gave up 7 bases and J gave up 6 bases; unmatched junction bases: 14. Germline CDR1 and CDR2: SNHLY and FYNNEI. CDR3 region: CASTFPSAGEFNEQFF. In nucleotides, the CDR3 is TGTGCCAGCACTTTCCCCTCAGCGGGAGAGTTCAATGAGCAGTTCTTC.

The chain links TRBV18 to TRBJ2-7; 12 positions agree with TRBD2. CDR3 size: 19 residues. Germline trimming cut 3 bases from V and 0 bases from J; bases unmatched to any gene: 12. CDR1 KGHSH and CDR2 LQKENI come from the germline V gene. The DNA of the CDR3 is TGTGCCAGCTCACCGGTACCAGGGACTAGCGGGCGACCCTCCTACGAGCAGTACTTC. Amino acids: CASSPVPGTSGRPSYEQYF.